Listed below are T cell receptor beta chains from one sample, sequenced in a study of T cell clones after liver transplantation. TCRdb's copy holds only in-frame clones and misses some; the assay was immunoSEQ multiplex PCR. The sample shows more than 100,000 clones, under 90% of them seen only once. Sequenced material: CD4+ T cells from blood, taken 47 months after liver transplant. All receptors come from a human patient who received a liver transplant. Some of the T cells might come from the graft donor. The CDR3 runs from the conserved cysteine through the conserved F or W. A D gene is named only where the DNA matches it firmly. Not every row has a clone size; where given, it reads once, few, many or a size class.

NA	13	TRBV5-1	TRBJ1-2	NA	CASSPRDGYGYTF	TGCGCCAGCAGCCCCCGGGACGGGTATGGCTACACCTTC
NA	14	TRBV2	TRBJ2-7	NA	CASSFRVRGYEQYF	TGTGCCAGCAGTTTCAGGGTTAGGGGCTACGAGCAGTACTTC
NA	14	TRBV30	TRBJ2-3	TRBD2	CAWSPTGGPDTQYF	TGTGCCTGGAGTCCAACGGGAGGGCCCGATACGCAGTATTTT
NA	14	TRBV27	TRBJ2-5	NA	CASSLFPKRETQYF	TGTGCCAGCAGTTTATTCCCCAAAAGGGAGACCCAGTACTTC
NA	16	TRBV4-1	TRBJ1-2	NA	CASSQPPARGVYGYTF	TGCGCCAGCAGCCAACCCCCCGCCAGGGGAGTCTATGGCTACACCTTC
NA	14	TRBV5-4	TRBJ2-1	NA	CASREAGAPHEQFF	TGTGCCAGCAGGGAAGCGGGTGCCCCCCATGAGCAGTTCTTC
NA	14	TRBV29-1	TRBJ2-2	TRBD1	CSVGRTGNTGELFF	TGCAGCGTTGGACGGACAGGGAACACCGGGGAGCTGTTTTTT
NA	15	TRBV11-3	TRBJ2-7	TRBD2	CASSLTSGESYEQYF	TGTGCCAGCAGCTTAACTAGCGGGGAAAGCTACGAGCAGTACTTC
NA	15	TRBV25-1	TRBJ2-5	TRBD1	CASNPGGDPQETQYF	TGTGCCAGCAACCCAGGGGGAGACCCCCAGGAGACCCAGTACTTC
NA	12	TRBV6-5	TRBJ1-2	NA	CASSRGFNGYTF	TGTGCCAGCAGTCGGGGCTTCAATGGCTACACCTTC
few	14	TRBV6-5	TRBJ1-2	NA	CASSSDPARYGYTF	TGTGCCAGCAGTTCCGACCCGGCGAGGTATGGCTACACCTTC
once	12	TRBV6-4	TRBJ2-5	NA	CARRGERETQYF	TGTGCCAGGCGAGGGGAACGGGAGACCCAGTACTTC
NA	15	TRBV6-1	TRBJ2-6	NA	CASRVGGSGANVLTF	TGTGCCAGCAGAGTAGGGGGTTCAGGGGCCAACGTCCTGACTTTC
NA	15	TRBV5-1	TRBJ1-6	NA	CASSLGSGNNSPLHF	TGCGCCAGCAGCTTAGGTTCAGGGAATAATTCACCCCTCCACTTT
NA	14	TRBV19	TRBJ1-6	NA	CASSLTPGNSPLHF	TGTGCCAGTAGTCTGACTCCAGGGAACTCACCCCTCCACTTT
once	16	TRBV11-2	TRBJ2-1	TRBD2	CASSLRTSGDYNEQFF	TGTGCCAGCAGCTTAAGGACTAGCGGGGACTACAATGAGCAGTTCTTC
NA	13	TRBV5-1	TRBJ2-3	NA	CASSLQVADTQYF	TGCGCCAGCAGCTTGCAGGTGGCAGATACGCAGTATTTT
NA	14	TRBV18	TRBJ2-1	TRBD1	CASSPGQGINEQFF	TGTGCCAGCTCCCCGGGACAGGGCATAAATGAGCAGTTCTTC
NA	17	TRBV4-2	TRBJ2-5	TRBD2	CASSPGVLAGTQETQYF	TGTGCCAGCAGCCCGGGGGTATTAGCGGGTACCCAAGAGACCCAGTACTTC
few	13	TRBV5-1	TRBJ1-2	NA	CASTGDLLNGYTF	TGCGCCAGCACCGGGGATCTCCTAAATGGCTACACCTTC
NA	15	TRBV12-5	TRBJ1-5	TRBD1	CASGKGQGIHQPQHF	TGTGCTAGTGGGAAGGGACAGGGGATCCATCAGCCCCAGCATTTT
NA	15	TRBV6-6	TRBJ2-3	TRBD2	CASSLSGRGTDTQYF	TGTGCCAGCAGCCTTAGCGGGAGGGGCACAGATACGCAGTATTTT
NA	16	TRBV5-1	TRBJ2-2	TRBD2	CASSHLGREGDGELFF	TGCGCCAGCAGCCATCTCGGGCGGGAGGGCGACGGGGAGCTGTTTTTT
NA	13	TRBV7-9	TRBJ1-5	NA	CASSSGGNQPQHF	TGTGCCAGCAGCTCGGGTGGCAATCAGCCCCAGCATTTT
NA	15	TRBV11-2	TRBJ2-3	NA	CASSYTLPGVDTQYF	TGTGCCAGCAGCTATACACTCCCAGGGGTAGATACGCAGTATTTT
NA	13	TRBV25-1	TRBJ1-2	NA	CASSHQTGYGYTF	TGTGCCAGCAGTCACCAGACAGGATACGGCTACACCTTC
NA	14	TRBV5-4	TRBJ1-5	NA	CASSLGGLDQPQHF	TGTGCCAGCAGCTTGGGGGGGCTTGATCAGCCCCAGCATTTT
once	14	TRBV5-1	TRBJ1-5	TRBD1	CASSLVAGGQPQHF	TGCGCCAGCAGCTTGGTGGCAGGGGGACAGCCCCAGCATTTT
few	15	TRBV9	TRBJ2-2	NA	CASSVLPENTGELFF	TGTGCCAGCAGCGTACTCCCGGAGAACACCGGGGAGCTGTTTTTT
NA	11	TRBV6-1	TRBJ2-5	NA	CASSESETQYF	TGTGCCAGCAGTGAATCCGAGACCCAGTACTTC
NA	14	TRBV4-1	TRBJ2-7	NA	CASSPHEVSYEQYF	TGCGCCAGCAGCCCACACGAGGTCTCCTACGAGCAGTACTTC
once	14	TRBV19	TRBJ1-2	NA	CASRIISAGYGYTF	TGTGCCAGTAGAATTATCTCTGCCGGCTATGGCTACACCTTC
NA	12	TRBV7-2	TRBJ2-3	NA	CASSFQFNTQYF	TGTGCCAGCAGCTTTCAATTTAATACGCAGTATTTT
NA	14	TRBV19	TRBJ1-5	NA	CACDRGGLGQPQHF	TGTGCCTGCGACCGGGGCGGGTTAGGGCAGCCCCAGCATTTT
NA	15	TRBV7-2	TRBJ2-1	NA	CASSLATGAKNRLFF	TGTGCCAGCAGCTTAGCCACCGGTGCCAAGAACAGGCTGTTCTTC